One and the same sample provided the 23 T cell receptor beta chains below, sequenced in a study of neurological immune-mediated disorders. Time point noted: longitudinal time-point 3. A single record per CDR3 protein comes from TCRdb applying MiXCR to the 5' RACE reads. Here the sample spans over 90,000 distinct CDR3 sequences, 10% to 13% being singletons. Sequencing used PBMCs. These receptors all come from a female donor with HTLV-1-associated myelopathy (HAM/TSP).

This chain connects TRBV12-3 or TRBV12-4 to TRBJ1-1; D uncertain. Trimming took off 3 bases at V and 0 bases at J, with 8 bases between the two ends. The CDR3 totals 14 residues. DNA for the CDR3: TGTGCCAGCAGTTTCGCGTTCATGAACACTGAAGCTTTCTTT. Amino acid sequence: CASSFAFMNTEAFF.

This clonotype was recorded at least ten times. The V gene is TRBV5-1, the J gene TRBJ1-5, with TRBD1 matching over 11 bases. CDR3 length equals 16 residues. Germline values: CDR1 SGHRS, CDR2 YFSETQ. V was clipped by 0 bases and J by 1 base; unmatched bases: 0. CDR3 DNA sequence: TGCGCCAGCAGCTTGGGGGACAGGGGGAGCAATCAGCCCCAGCATTTT. Protein product: CASSLGDRGSNQPQHF.

This clonotype was detected many times. J is TRBJ2-1 and V is TRBV5-1, with D tentatively TRBD2 (5 bases). Trimming removed 1 base from V and 7 bases from J, with 21 bases in between. The CDR3 is 17 amino acids. Germline CDR1 reads SGHRS; CDR2 reads YFSETQ. The CDR3 reads CASSLRKGRDRGNEQFF. For the CDR3, the DNA is TGCGCCAGCAGCTTGAGGAAGGGTCGTGATAGAGGGAATGAGCAGTTCTTC.

As regards this clonotype: A much larger clone differs from this one at a single base, so this may be a read error. This chain uses TRBV5-5 with TRBJ2-3, with a weak D call TRBD2 (6 bases). The germline V and J ends were trimmed by 2 bases and 6 bases, with 13 bases remaining between them. The germline V gene has CDR1 SGHKS and CDR2 YYEKEE (reference sequence). The CDR3 runs to 14 residues. The CDR3 here is CASSFAASVDTQYF. Here the CDR3 DNA reads TGTGCCAGCAGCTTTGCCGCTAGCGTGGATACGCAGTATTTT.

This clonotype showed up just a few times. V and J are TRBV11-2 and TRBJ2-1; D ambiguous. This CDR3 contains 14 residues. Germline V gene data show CDR1 as SGHAT and CDR2 as FQNNGV. V lost 0 bases, J lost 9 bases, and 12 bases lay in between. The CDR3 protein is CASSLDPGTSEQFF. CDR3 bases: TGTGCCAGCAGCTTAGATCCCGGTACCAGTGAGCAGTTCTTC.

This clonotype has at least ten counts. This chain joins TRBV5-5 and TRBJ2-7, with 10 bases fitting TRBD2. Germline loops: CDR1 SGHKS, CDR2 YYEKEE (reference sequence). This CDR3 is built from 18 residues. The junction had 10 bases not matched to a gene; V was cut back by 1 base and J by 0 bases. The CDR3 nucleotides are TGTGCCAGCAGCTTGCGGTTAGCGGGGGGCTCGAGCTCCTACGAGCAGTACTTC. Translation: CASSLRLAGGSSSYEQYF.

This clonotype was observed a few times. The V gene is TRBV11-2, the J gene TRBJ1-6; 10 bases are a match to TRBD1. V shed 5 bases, J shed 0 bases, and the junction held 7 bases outside the gene matches. From germline, CDR1 is SGHAT and CDR2 FQNNGV. The CDR3 sequence is 18 residues long. The DNA for the CDR3 is TGTGCCAGCAGCCAAGACAGGGGGCAAAGCTCCTATAATTCACCCCTCCACTTT. Protein product: CASSQDRGQSSYNSPLHF. Using reference TRBV11-2 and TRBJ1-6 for the parts outside the CDR3, the full variable domain is EAGVAQSPRYKIIEKRQSVAFWCNPISGHATLYWYQQILGQGPKLLIQFQNNGVVDDSQLPKDRFSAERLKGVDSTLKIQPAKLEDSAVYLCASSQDRGQSSYNSPLHFGNGTRLTVT.

There are many counts of this clonotype. V and J are TRBV7-9 and TRBJ2-4; 7 bases map to TRBD1. The CDR3 runs to 14 residues. Germline CDR1 SEHNR, CDR2 FQNEAQ (reference sequence). The ends lost 1 base at V and 6 bases at J; junction bases unmatched: 3. The CDR3 spells CASSLVGGTNIQYF. The CDR3 DNA sequence: TGTGCCAGCAGCTTAGTAGGGGGCACAAACATTCAGTACTTC.

At least ten counts were recorded for this clonotype. V gene TRBV5-1 combines with J gene TRBJ2-3; perhaps TRBD2 as D (8 bases). The V gene lost 4 bases and the J gene lost 6 bases, with 21 bases spanning the gap. This CDR3 region has 16 residues. Looked up from germline, CDR1 is SGHRS and CDR2 is YFSETQ. Here the CDR3 reads CASSRTGTRGQDTQYF. DNA of the CDR3: TGCGCCAGCAGCCGCACCGGGACTAGGGGGCAGGATACGCAGTATTTT.

As regards this clonotype: A clone one base away is much larger, so this may be a read error. The CDR3 sequence is CVSSYLAGPTGELFF. In nucleotides, the CDR3 is TGTGTCAGCAGTTACCTTGCGGGGCCCACCGGGGAGCTGTTTTTT. The V and J genes are TRBV6-5 and TRBJ2-2, with D perhaps matching TRBD2 (6 bases). Per the germline V gene, CDR1 is MNHEY and CDR2 is SVGAGI. This CDR3 region has 15 residues.

This clonotype was picked up many times. The chain has TRBV7-2 and TRBJ2-7, with D possibly matching TRBD1 (6 bases). CDR1 is SGHTA, CDR2 FQGNSA, per germline. There are 14 residues in the CDR3. Trimming pared 5 bases from V and 3 bases from J, leaving 14 bases between. The chain's CDR3 is CASSHGTYNYEQYF. DNA for the CDR3: TGTGCCAGCAGCCACGGGACATATAACTACGAGCAGTACTTC.

This clonotype came up many times. The CDR3 sequence is CASSSRPTGDGNQPQHF. DNA for the CDR3: TGTGCCAGCAGTTCTCGACCGACAGGGGATGGCAATCAGCCCCAGCATTTT. The rearrangement joins TRBV27 to TRBJ1-5; 8 bases agree with TRBD1. Trimming cost V 4 bases and J 2 bases; bases outside gene matches: 10. This CDR3 spans 17 amino acids. Germline V gives CDR1 MNHEY, CDR2 SMNVEV (reference sequence).

This clonotype was detected many times. This sequence joins TRBV5-8 and TRBJ2-7, with TRBD2 identical over 7 bases. Trimming took 6 bases from V and 6 from J; bases not matched to a gene: 15. The germline V gene encodes CDR1 SGHTS and CDR2 YDEGEE. This CDR3 comprises 15 residues. Here the CDR3 reads CASNPSGGFVGEQYF. The CDR3 DNA sequence: TGTGCCAGCAACCCCTCGGGGGGTTTCGTCGGCGAGCAGTACTTC.

The table lists this clonotype with many counts. The chain has TRBV28 and TRBJ2-1; no definite D call. CDR1 is MDHEN, CDR2 SYDVKM, per germline. The CDR3 contains 13 residues. Trimming stripped 3 bases from V and 9 bases from J, with 12 bases between. CDR3: CASSFLTGGEQFF. The DNA for the CDR3 is TGTGCCAGCAGTTTTCTCACGGGCGGTGAGCAGTTCTTC.

This clonotype was recorded at least ten times. The V gene is TRBV20-1, the J gene TRBJ2-1; D might be TRBD1 (7 bases). Germline V CDR1 and CDR2: DFQATT, SNEGSKA (reference sequence). V lost 0 bases to trimming and J lost 3 bases, with 15 bases between them. This CDR3 is 16 amino acids long. The CDR3 DNA follows: TGCAGTGCTAGAGATTCACGGCAGGGGGGCTACAATGAGCAGTTCTTC. This sequence encodes CSARDSRQGGYNEQFF.

In its sample, this clonotype was seen many times. The CDR3 protein is CASSGGTGVGGYTF. In nucleotides, the CDR3 is TGTGCCAGCAGCGGGGGGACAGGGGTCGGGGGCTACACCTTC. The genes are TRBV12-3 or TRBV12-4 and TRBJ1-2; 10 bases align to TRBD1. This CDR3 has 14 residues. The V gene end was trimmed by 6 bases and the J gene end by 8 bases; junction bases not matched to a gene: 9.

This clonotype was counted many times. The chain recombines TRBV6-5 with TRBJ1-3; D gene uncertain. Per the germline V gene, CDR1 is MNHEY and CDR2 is SVGAGI. The CDR3 is 14 residues long. V dropped 0 bases and J dropped 0 bases, with 3 bases sitting between them. The CDR3 DNA follows: TGTGCCAGCAGTTACTCCGCCTCTGGAAACACCATATATTTT. Translation gives CASSYSASGNTIYF.

This clonotype was observed many times. V is TRBV7-2 and J is TRBJ2-5; 7 bases match TRBD2. The V segment lost 5 bases and the J segment 6 bases; nucleotides outside the gene matches: 9. The CDR3 has 14 amino acids. Germline CDR1 and CDR2: SGHTA and FQGNSA. As DNA, the CDR3 is TGTGCCAGCAGCCCCACCGGGGGGATCAAGACCCAGTACTTC. Amino acid sequence: CASSPTGGIKTQYF.

This clonotype was counted at least ten times. The gene calls are TRBV7-9 and TRBJ1-5; possibly TRBD1 for D (5 bases). From germline, CDR1 is SEHNR and CDR2 FQNEAQ (reference sequence). The CDR3 length is 15 residues. V was pared by 3 bases and J by 0 bases, with 9 bases between. CDR3 protein: CASSFDSYSNQPQHF. The CDR3 DNA reads TGTGCCAGCAGCTTCGACAGTTATAGCAATCAGCCCCAGCATTTT.

This clonotype showed up many times. The chain carries TRBV20-1 and TRBJ2-7, with TRBD1 as a possible D gene (7 bases). Germline-derived CDR1 and CDR2 are DFQATT and SNEGSKA (reference sequence). This CDR3 is 13 amino acids long. The germline V and J ends were trimmed by 5 bases and 3 bases, with 14 bases remaining between them. CDR3 region: CSARQGGGYEQYF. The CDR3 bases are TGCAGTGCTCGACAGGGAGGCGGCTACGAGCAGTACTTC.

This clonotype was counted many times. V is TRBV5-1 and J is TRBJ2-5; no definite D call. The CDR3 has 14 residues. V lost 6 bases to trimming and J lost 2 bases, with 14 bases between them. Germline loops: CDR1 SGHRS, CDR2 YFSETQ. CDR3: CASKPLIGQETQYF. The CDR3 DNA is TGCGCCAGCAAACCGTTAATAGGTCAAGAGACCCAGTACTTC. Using reference TRBV5-1 and TRBJ2-5 for the parts outside the CDR3, the full variable domain is KAGVTQTPRYLIKTRGQQVTLSCSPISGHRSVSWYQQTPGQGLQFLFEYFSETQRNKGNFPGRFSGRQFSNSRSEMNVSTLELGDSALYLCASKPLIGQETQYFGPGTRLLVL.

This clonotype was observed many times. The chain uses TRBV5-1 and TRBJ2-3; D may be TRBD1 (6 bases). Germline CDR1 is SGHRS and CDR2 is YFSETQ. V shed 3 bases and J shed 2 bases, with 10 bases lying between them. The CDR3 totals 14 residues. The CDR3 region is CASSYRDITDTQYF. The CDR3 DNA reads as TGCGCCAGCAGCTACCGGGACATCACAGATACGCAGTATTTT.

This clonotype was observed at least ten times. This chain uses TRBV5-1 with TRBJ1-5; no clear D. CDR1 and CDR2 (germline): SGHRS, YFSETQ. The germline V and J ends were trimmed by 5 bases and 1 base, with 7 bases remaining between them. CDR3 length equals 13 residues. This CDR3 reads CASREASNQPQHF. CDR3 bases: TGCGCCAGCAGAGAAGCAAGCAATCAGCCCCAGCATTTT.